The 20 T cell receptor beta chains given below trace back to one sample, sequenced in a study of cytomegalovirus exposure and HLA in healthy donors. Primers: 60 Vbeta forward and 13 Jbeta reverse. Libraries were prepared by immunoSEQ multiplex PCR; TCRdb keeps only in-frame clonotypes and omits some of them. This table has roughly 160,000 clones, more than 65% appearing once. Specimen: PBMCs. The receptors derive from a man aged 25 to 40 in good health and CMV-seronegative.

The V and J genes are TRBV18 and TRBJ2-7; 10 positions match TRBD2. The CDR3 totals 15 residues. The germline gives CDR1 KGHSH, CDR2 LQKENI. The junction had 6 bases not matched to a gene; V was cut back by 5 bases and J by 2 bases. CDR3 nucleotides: TGTGCCAGCTCATCTCTAGCGGGAGTAACCTACGAGCAGTACTTC. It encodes CASSSLAGVTYEQYF.

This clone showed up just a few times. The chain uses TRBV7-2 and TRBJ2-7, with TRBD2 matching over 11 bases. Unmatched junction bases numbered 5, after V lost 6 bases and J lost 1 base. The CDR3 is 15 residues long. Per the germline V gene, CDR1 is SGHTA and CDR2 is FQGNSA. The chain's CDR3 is CASSGGLAVSYEQYF. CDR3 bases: TGTGCCAGCAGTGGGGGACTAGCGGTGTCCTACGAGCAGTACTTC.

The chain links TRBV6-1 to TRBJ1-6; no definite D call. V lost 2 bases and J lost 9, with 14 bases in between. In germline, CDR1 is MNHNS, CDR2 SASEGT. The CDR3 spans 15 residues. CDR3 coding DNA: TGTGCCAGCAGTGAATTAGGAGGGTTCCCTTCACCCCTCCACTTT. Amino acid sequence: CASSELGGFPSPLHF.

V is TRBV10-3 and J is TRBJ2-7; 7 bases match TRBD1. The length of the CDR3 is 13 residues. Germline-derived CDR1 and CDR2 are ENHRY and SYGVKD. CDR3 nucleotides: TGTCTTACCCGGACAGGCGATTCCTACGAGCAGTACTTC. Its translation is CLTRTGDSYEQYF.

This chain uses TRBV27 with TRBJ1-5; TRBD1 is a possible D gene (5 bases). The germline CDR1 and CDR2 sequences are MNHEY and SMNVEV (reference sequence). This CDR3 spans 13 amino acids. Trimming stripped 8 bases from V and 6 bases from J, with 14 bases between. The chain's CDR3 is CASGGEWGQPQHF. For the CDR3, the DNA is TGTGCCAGCGGGGGGGAATGGGGTCAGCCCCAGCATTTT.

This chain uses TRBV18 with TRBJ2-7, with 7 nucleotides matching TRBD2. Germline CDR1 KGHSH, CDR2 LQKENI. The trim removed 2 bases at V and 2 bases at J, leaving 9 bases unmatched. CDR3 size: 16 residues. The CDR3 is CASSPGLADGPYEQYF. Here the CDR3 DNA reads TGTGCCAGCTCACCAGGGCTAGCGGACGGACCCTACGAGCAGTACTTC. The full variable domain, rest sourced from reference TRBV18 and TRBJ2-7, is NAGVMQNPRHLVRRRGQEARLRCSPMKGHSHVYWYRQLPEEGLKFMVYLQKENIIDESGMPKERFSAEFPKEGPSILRIQQVVRGDSAAYFCASSPGLADGPYEQYFGPGTRLTVT.

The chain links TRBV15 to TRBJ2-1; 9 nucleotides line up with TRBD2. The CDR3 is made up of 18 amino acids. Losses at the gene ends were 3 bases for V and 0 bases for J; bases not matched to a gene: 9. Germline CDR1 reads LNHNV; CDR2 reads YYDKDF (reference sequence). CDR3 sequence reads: CATSRETSGPTSYNEQFF. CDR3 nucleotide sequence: TGTGCCACCAGCAGGGAGACTAGCGGCCCTACCTCCTACAATGAGCAGTTCTTC.

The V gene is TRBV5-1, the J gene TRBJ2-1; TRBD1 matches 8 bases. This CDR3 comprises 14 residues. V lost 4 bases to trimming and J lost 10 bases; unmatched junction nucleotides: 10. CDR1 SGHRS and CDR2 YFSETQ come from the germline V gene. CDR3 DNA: TGCGCCAGCAGCCCGGACAGGGTAACAGACGAGCAGTTCTTC. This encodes CASSPDRVTDEQFF.

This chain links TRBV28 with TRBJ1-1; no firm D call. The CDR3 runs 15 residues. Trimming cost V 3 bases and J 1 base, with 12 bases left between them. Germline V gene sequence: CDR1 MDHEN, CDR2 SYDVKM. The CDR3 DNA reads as TGTGCCAGCAGTTTCTCCCCCCTCGGGAACACTGAAGCTTTCTTT. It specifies CASSFSPLGNTEAFF. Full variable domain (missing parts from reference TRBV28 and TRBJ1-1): DVKVTQSSRYLVKRTGEKVFLECVQDMDHENMFWYRQDPGLGLRLIYFSYDVKMKEKGDIPEGYSVSREKKERFSLILESASTNQTSMYLCASSFSPLGNTEAFFGQGTRLTVV.

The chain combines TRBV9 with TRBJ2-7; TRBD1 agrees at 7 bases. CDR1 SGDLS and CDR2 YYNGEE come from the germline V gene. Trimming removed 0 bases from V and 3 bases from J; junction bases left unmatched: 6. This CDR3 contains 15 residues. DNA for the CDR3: TGTGCCAGCAGCGTAGGGCAGGGGGTGCGCTACGAGCAGTACTTC. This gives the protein CASSVGQGVRYEQYF.

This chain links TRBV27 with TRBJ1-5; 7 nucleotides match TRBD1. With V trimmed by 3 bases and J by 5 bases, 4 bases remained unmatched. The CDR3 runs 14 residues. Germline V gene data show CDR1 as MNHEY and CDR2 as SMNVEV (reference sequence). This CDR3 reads CASSFRTGDQPQHF. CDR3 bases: TGTGCCAGCAGTTTTCGGACAGGCGATCAGCCCCAGCATTTT.

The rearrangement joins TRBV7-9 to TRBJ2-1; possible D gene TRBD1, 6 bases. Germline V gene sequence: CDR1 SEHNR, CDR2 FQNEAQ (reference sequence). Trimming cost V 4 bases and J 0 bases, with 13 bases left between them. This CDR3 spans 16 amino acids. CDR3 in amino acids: CASSSNRASSYNEQFF. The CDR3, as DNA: TGTGCCAGCAGCTCAAACAGGGCGAGCTCCTACAATGAGCAGTTCTTC.

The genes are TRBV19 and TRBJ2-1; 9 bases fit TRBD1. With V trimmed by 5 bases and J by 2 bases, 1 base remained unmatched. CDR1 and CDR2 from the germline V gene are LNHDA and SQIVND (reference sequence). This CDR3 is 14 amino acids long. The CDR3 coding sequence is TGTGCCAGTAGTGGGACAGGGACCTACAATGAGCAGTTCTTC. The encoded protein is CASSGTGTYNEQFF. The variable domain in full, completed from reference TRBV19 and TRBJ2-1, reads DGGITQSPKYLFRKEGQNVTLSCEQNLNHDAMYWYRQDPGQGLRLIYYSQIVNDFQKGDIAEGYSVSREKKESFPLTVTSAQKNPTAFYLCASSGTGTYNEQFFGPGTRLTVL.

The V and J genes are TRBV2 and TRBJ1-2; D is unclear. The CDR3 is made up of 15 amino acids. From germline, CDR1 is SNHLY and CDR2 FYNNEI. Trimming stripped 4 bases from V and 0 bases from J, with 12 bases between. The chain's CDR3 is CASSGTLTANYGYTF. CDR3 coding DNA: TGTGCCAGCAGTGGTACCTTAACAGCTAACTATGGCTACACCTTC. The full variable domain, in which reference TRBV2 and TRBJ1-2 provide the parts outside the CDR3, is EPEVTQTPSHQVTQMGQEVILRCVPISNHLYFYWYRQILGQKVEFLVSFYNNEISEKSEIFDDQFSVERPDGSNFTLKIRSTKLEDSAMYFCASSGTLTANYGYTFGSGTRLTVV.

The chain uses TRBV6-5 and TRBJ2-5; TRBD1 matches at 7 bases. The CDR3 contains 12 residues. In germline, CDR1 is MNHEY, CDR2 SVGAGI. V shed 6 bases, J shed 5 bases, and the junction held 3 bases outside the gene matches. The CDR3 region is CASRRQGETQYF. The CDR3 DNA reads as TGTGCCAGCAGACGACAGGGTGAGACCCAGTACTTC.

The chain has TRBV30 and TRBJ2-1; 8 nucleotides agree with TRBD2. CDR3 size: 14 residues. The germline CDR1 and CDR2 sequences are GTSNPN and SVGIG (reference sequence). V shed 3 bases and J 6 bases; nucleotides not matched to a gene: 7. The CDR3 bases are TGTGCCTGGAGAAGAACGGGGGGGCTCAATGAGCAGTTCTTC. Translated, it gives CAWRRTGGLNEQFF.

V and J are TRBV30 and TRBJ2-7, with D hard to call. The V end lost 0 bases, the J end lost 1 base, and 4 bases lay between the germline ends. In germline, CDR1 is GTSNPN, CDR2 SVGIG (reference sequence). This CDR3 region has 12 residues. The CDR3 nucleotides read TGTGCCTGGAGTGTCGGGTCCTACGAGCAGTACTTC. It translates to CAWSVGSYEQYF.

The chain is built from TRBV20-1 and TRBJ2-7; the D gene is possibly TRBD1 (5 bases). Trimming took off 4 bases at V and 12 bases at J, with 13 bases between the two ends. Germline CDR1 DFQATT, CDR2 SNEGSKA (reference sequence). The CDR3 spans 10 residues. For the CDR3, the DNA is TGCAGTGCTATAAATAGTGGGGCGTACTTC. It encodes CSAINSGAYF.

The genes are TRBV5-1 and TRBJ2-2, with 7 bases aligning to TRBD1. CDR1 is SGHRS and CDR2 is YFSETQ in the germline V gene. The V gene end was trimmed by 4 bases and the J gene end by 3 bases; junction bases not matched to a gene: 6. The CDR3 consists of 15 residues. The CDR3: CASSLGTVDTGELFF. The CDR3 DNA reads TGCGCCAGCAGCCTCGGGACAGTGGACACCGGGGAGCTGTTTTTT. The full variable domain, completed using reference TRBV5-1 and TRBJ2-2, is KAGVTQTPRYLIKTRGQQVTLSCSPISGHRSVSWYQQTPGQGLQFLFEYFSETQRNKGNFPGRFSGRQFSNSRSEMNVSTLELGDSALYLCASSLGTVDTGELFFGEGSRLTVL.

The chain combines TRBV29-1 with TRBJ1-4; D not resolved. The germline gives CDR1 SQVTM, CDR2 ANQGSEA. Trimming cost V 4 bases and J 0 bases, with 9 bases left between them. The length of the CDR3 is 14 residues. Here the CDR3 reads CSVVPRATNEKLFF. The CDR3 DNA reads TGCAGCGTTGTACCTCGGGCAACTAATGAAAAACTGTTTTTT.